This T cell receptor (beta chain) was recorded in a study of blood T cell repertoires in COVID-19. In the study's own analysis: Estimation of nucleated cell counts was performed using reference gene primer amplification. The assay was immunoSEQ multiplex PCR, and TCRdb's table has in-frame clones only and misses some. Clone size and the V and J calls come from that table; the DNA yielded D and trimming. The table has about 34,000 clones, approximately 88% seen once. Per the germline V gene, CDR1 is SGHRS and CDR2 is YFSETQ. V shed 1 base and J shed 5 bases, with 13 bases lying between them. The CDR3 is made up of 14 amino acids.

The chain uses TRBV5-1 and TRBJ2-7; possibly TRBD1 for D (6 bases). The source material was peripheral blood. The clonotype was recovered from a man in his 70s with active COVID-19. The CDR3 bases are TGCGCCAGCAGCTTGATGGGGACACCGAACGAGCAGTACTTC. This gives the protein CASSLMGTPNEQYF.